This note documents a single TCR beta chain sequence. The clone's antigen remains unknown. Base qualities are not recorded, but no much larger clone differs from it by a single base. The receptor library was made with PCR. The sequencer listed for this sample is Illumina HiSeq 2500. TCR libraries were prepared with molecular barcoding, using unique molecular identifiers to normalize TCRbeta repertoire quantification. In-frame beta chains were kept once TCRdb had trimmed the public reads at Q25 with fastp and called clones with MiXCR. Identical CDR3 protein sequences are pooled into one entry, listed with their most common genes and DNA. The sample table records 90,000 to 150,000 distinct CDR3 sequences; roughly 23% of these occur just once. The ten largest clonotypes hold about 11% of the sample. The treatment or condition label, read with the paper, signifies: allogeneic hematopoietic cell transplantation with graft depleted of TCRalphabeta T cells and CD19 B cells. TCRalphabeta/CD19-depleted allogeneic hematopoietic cell grafts were given to the transplant recipients, all of whom were children.

This sample stems from a study of T-cell reconstitution after alpha-beta-depleted transplantation in children (dated by TCRdb to 2016 to 2018). General notes on the study: T-cell immune reconstitution after TCRalphabeta/CD19-depleted allogeneic hematopoietic cell transplantation in children was quantitatively tracked in the study by means of TCR repertoire profiling. Overall study outcomes, separate from this receptor: The apparently early recovery of alphabetaT-cell counts about two months after transplant reportedly depended on only several hundred rapidly expanded clones that came from non-depleted graft cells. The frequencies of hyperexpanded clones fell over the following months, and after one year, T-cell counts and TCRbeta diversity were mostly attributed to newly produced T cells. In some patients, high TCRbeta diversity at day 60 was attributed to recipient T cells and intrathymic progenitors that had survived conditioning.

Germline trimming: 0 bases from V, 4 bases from J; junction bases outside gene matches: 9. The germline V gene gives CDR1 as SGHTA and CDR2 as FQGNSA. The CDR3 runs 17 amino acids, cysteine and phenylalanine included. CDR3 DNA is the only sequence kept; it has 51 bases, read in frame from the first base. The rearranged chain carries TRBV7-2 and TRBJ2-3; TRBD1 fits 8 bases in the junction. The material was PBMCs, mostly from graft donor cells, obtained 180 days after TCRalphabeta/CD19-depleted stem cell transplant. The origin of this receptor is a male patient between 2 and 15 years old who had a stem cell transplant for chronic granulomatous disease, so the T cells may come from the graft donor. The CDR3 protein: CASSLALSWTGPDTQYF. The nucleotide sequence reads TGTGCCAGCAGCTTAGCTCTTTCGTGGACAGGGCCAGATACGCAGTATTTT.